What follows are 30 T cell receptor beta chains derived from one specimen sequenced in a study of blood T cell repertoires in COVID-19 (dated by TCRdb to 2020 to 2021). The library was obtained by the immunoSEQ multiplex PCR assay. The source is immuneACCESS, and TCRdb retained only in-frame sequences with V and J called. Part of the clones is not carried over; for the studies checked, unresolved V genes explain less than half of this, and the remainder is unexplained. The sample profile shows roughly 33,000 clones; more than 90% of them were found once. The top ten constitute roughly an eighth of the sample. The sample consisted of peripheral blood. These receptors were obtained from a human donor in a cohort sampled during active COVID-19.

The rearrangement links TRBV9 to TRBJ1-5, with TRBD1 identical over 11 bases. Trimming took 3 bases from V and 0 from J; bases not matched to a gene: 5. Germline V gene lookup returns CDR1 SGDLS and CDR2 YYNGEE. The CDR3 contains 17 residues. As DNA, the CDR3 is TGTGCCAGCAGCGATCCGGGACAGGGGGATAGCAATCAGCCCCAGCATTTT. This gives the protein CASSDPGQGDSNQPQHF.

The chain is built from TRBV7-6 and TRBJ2-1; TRBD2 matches 7 bases. This CDR3 is built from 16 residues. The germline V gene encodes CDR1 SGHVS and CDR2 FNYEAQ. V lost 3 bases to trimming and J lost 2 bases; unmatched junction nucleotides: 7. CDR3 DNA sequence: TGTGCCAGCAGCTTCCGGGACTACCCCCCCTACAATGAGCAGTTCTTC. Encoded protein: CASSFRDYPPYNEQFF. The full variable domain, with the rest looked up from reference TRBV7-6 and TRBJ2-1, is GAGVSQSPRYKVTKRGQDVALRCDPISGHVSLYWYRQALGQGPEFLTYFNYEAQQDKSGLPNDRFSAERPEGSISTLTIQRTEQRDSAMYRCASSFRDYPPYNEQFFGPGTRLTVL.

This clone was seen just once. This chain uses TRBV28 with TRBJ2-2; 8 positions agree with TRBD2. Germline V gene data show CDR1 as MDHEN and CDR2 as SYDVKM. The CDR3 contains 14 residues. The J segment lost 3 bases and the V segment lost 10 bases, leaving 7 bases of the junction unmatched. CDR3 loop: CATERGMDTGELFF. Here the CDR3 DNA reads TGTGCCACAGAGCGGGGGATGGACACCGGGGAGCTGTTTTTT.

V usage is TRBV27 and J usage is TRBJ2-1, with 8 bases fitting TRBD1. The J segment lost 3 bases and the V segment lost 5 bases, leaving 6 bases of the junction unmatched. Per the germline V gene, CDR1 is MNHEY and CDR2 is SMNVEV (reference sequence). The CDR3 contains 15 residues. This CDR3 reads CASSIGQGLYNEQFF. The CDR3 DNA reads as TGTGCCAGCAGTATCGGACAGGGCCTCTACAATGAGCAGTTCTTC.

This clone was seen once. The rearrangement joins TRBV6-2 or TRBV6-3 to TRBJ2-1; a possible D gene is TRBD1 (6 bases). V dropped 2 bases and J dropped 3 bases, with 14 bases sitting between them. Germline values: CDR1 MNHEY, CDR2 SVGEGT. CDR3 length: 16 amino acids. The CDR3 here is CASSYGNRALYNEQFF. CDR3 coding DNA: TGTGCCAGCAGTTACGGGAACAGGGCCCTCTACAATGAGCAGTTCTTC.

The CDR3 nucleotides are TGTGCCAGCAGCCTCGGACAGTTCAATCAGCCCCAGCATTTT. Its protein is CASSLGQFNQPQHF. This sequence joins TRBV5-6 and TRBJ1-5; D may be TRBD1 (6 bases). Trimming pared 4 bases from V and 3 bases from J, leaving 11 bases between. This CDR3 contains 14 residues. The germline CDR1 and CDR2 sequences are SGHDT and YYEEEE.

The chain combines TRBV5-5 with TRBJ2-7; a possible D gene is TRBD1 (6 bases). The V and J ends lost 2 bases and 3 bases respectively, with 9 bases between them. In germline, CDR1 is SGHKS, CDR2 YYEKEE (reference sequence). CDR3 length: 13 residues. The CDR3: CASSFPTGYEQYF. In DNA, the CDR3 is TGTGCCAGCAGCTTCCCGACAGGCTACGAGCAGTACTTC.

This chain links TRBV15 with TRBJ1-5, with D perhaps matching TRBD1 (6 bases). This CDR3 is 15 amino acids long. The V end was cut by 8 bases, the J end by 3 bases, with 17 bases between. CDR1 and CDR2 from the germline V gene are LNHNV and YYDKDF (reference sequence). The CDR3 nucleotides read TGTGCCACCGAATCTCCGGGACACTCCAATCAGCCCCAGCATTTT. It translates to CATESPGHSNQPQHF.

The rearrangement joins TRBV25-1 to TRBJ2-3; 7 bases are shared with TRBD2. The CDR3 runs to 14 residues. Germline V lookup: CDR1 MGHDK, CDR2 SYGVNS. V lost 5 bases to trimming and J lost 4 bases; unmatched junction nucleotides: 6. CDR3 sequence: CASSHGAGADTQYF. CDR3 bases: TGTGCCAGCAGTCATGGGGCGGGAGCAGATACGCAGTATTTT.

This clone came up a few times. V is TRBV10-1 and J is TRBJ2-7; D is possibly TRBD2 (5 bases). The CDR3 consists of 15 residues. The V end lost 4 bases, the J end lost 0 bases, and 13 bases lay between the germline ends. CDR1 is WNHNN and CDR2 is SYGVQD in the germline V gene (reference sequence). In DNA form, the CDR3 reads TGCGCCAGCAGTGGCAGTCGGGGATACTCCTACGAGCAGTACTTC. This gives the protein CASSGSRGYSYEQYF.

This chain uses TRBV9 with TRBJ2-1, with 10 bases fitting TRBD2. V was pared by 8 bases and J by 4 bases, with 9 bases of the junction left unmatched. Germline CDR1 SGDLS, CDR2 YYNGEE. The CDR3 sequence is 15 residues long. The CDR3 DNA sequence: TGTGCCAGTACACAGACTAGCGGGTTTTACAATGAGCAGTTCTTC. This translates into CASTQTSGFYNEQFF.

J is TRBJ2-7 and V is TRBV6-2 or TRBV6-3, with 8 positions matching TRBD2. J gave up 4 bases and V 4 bases, and 3 bases lay outside the gene matches. From germline, CDR1 is MNHEY and CDR2 SVGEGT. The CDR3 consists of 13 residues. CDR3 coding DNA: TGTGCCAGCAGTTTTGCGGGGGGTTACGAGCAGTACTTC. Protein product: CASSFAGGYEQYF.

This chain connects TRBV28 to TRBJ2-1; 16 nucleotides match TRBD2. Trimming took 4 bases from V and 6 from J; bases not matched to a gene: 12. The CDR3 length is 19 residues. Germline values: CDR1 MDHEN, CDR2 SYDVKM. CDR3 coding DNA: TGTGCCAGCAGTTCGTCCCCGGGACTAGCGGGAGGGCCCGGCAATGAGCAGTTCTTC. Encoded protein: CASSSSPGLAGGPGNEQFF.

The chain employs TRBV18 and TRBJ2-1; D remains ambiguous. Trimming removed 3 bases from V and 4 bases from J, with 10 bases in between. Looked up from germline, CDR1 is KGHSH and CDR2 is LQKENI. The CDR3 contains 14 residues. The CDR3 nucleotides read TGTGCCAGCTCACCTGGAACAGCATACAATGAGCAGTTCTTC. Translation: CASSPGTAYNEQFF.

The CDR3 DNA reads TGTGCCACCATGGGACTAGGGGGCCTCGGTGAGCAGTTCTTC. It specifies CATMGLGGLGEQFF. The J gene is TRBJ2-1, the V gene TRBV24-1; weak D call: TRBD2 (8 bases). CDR3 length: 14 residues. Germline values: CDR1 KGHDR, CDR2 SFDVKD. The V gene lost 8 bases and the J gene lost 9 bases, with 19 bases spanning the gap.

The CDR3 DNA sequence: TGTGCCAGCAGCCCACAAGTAGCGGGAGGCTACAATGAGCAGTTCTTC. Translation gives CASSPQVAGGYNEQFF. V gene TRBV9 combines with J gene TRBJ2-1; TRBD2 agrees at 10 bases. Germline V CDR1 and CDR2: SGDLS, YYNGEE. After removal of 4 bases from V and 3 bases from J, the junction contained 7 bases not matched to a gene. The CDR3 extends over 16 amino acids.

Remarks on this clone: The junction differs from germline at one of its ends, possibly a read error. The rearrangement uses TRBV7-7 and TRBJ2-5; TRBD2 matches at 13 bases. The germline V gene has CDR1 SSHAT and CDR2 FNYEAQ (reference sequence). CDR3 length: 19 residues. CDR3 nucleotides: TGTGCTAGCAGCTTACGACTAGCGGGAGGATCCCAAACAAGAGAGACCCAGTACTTC. Translating gives CASSLRLAGGSQTRETQYF.

The chain recombines TRBV7-2 with TRBJ2-1, with 11 bases aligning to TRBD2. CDR1 and CDR2 (germline): SGHTA, FQGNSA. CDR3 length: 15 residues. J was trimmed by 5 bases and V by 1 base; bases with no gene match: 1. CDR3 residues: CASSLVGLADNEQFF. In DNA, the CDR3 is TGTGCCAGCAGCTTAGTGGGACTAGCGGACAATGAGCAGTTCTTC. Complete variable domain (other parts from reference TRBV7-2 and TRBJ2-1): GAGVSQSPSNKVTEKGKDVELRCDPISGHTALYWYRQSLGQGLEFLIYFQGNSAPDKSGLPSDRFSAERTGGSVSTLTIQRTQQEDSAVYLCASSLVGLADNEQFFGPGTRLTVL.

The chain joins TRBV9 to TRBJ1-1, with 8 bases aligning to TRBD1. Unmatched junction bases numbered 9, after V lost 2 bases and J lost 6 bases. This CDR3 region has 15 residues. Germline CDR1 is SGDLS and CDR2 is YYNGEE. In nucleotides, the CDR3 is TGTGCCAGCAGCGTCGGGACAGGCAGCACCGCTGAAGCTTTCTTT. Amino acids: CASSVGTGSTAEAFF.

This chain connects TRBV19 to TRBJ2-1; 8 bases match TRBD1. The germline CDR1 and CDR2 sequences are LNHDA and SQIVND (reference sequence). The J segment lost 4 bases and the V segment lost 9 bases, leaving 5 bases of the junction unmatched. The CDR3 contains 13 residues. CDR3 sequence reads: CASQGAGYNEQFF. CDR3 DNA sequence: TGTGCCAGCCAGGGGGCGGGATACAATGAGCAGTTCTTC.

The chain carries TRBV7-9 and TRBJ2-1; D perhaps matches TRBD2 (5 bases). The CDR3 is made up of 16 amino acids. CDR1 and CDR2 (germline): SEHNR, FQNEAQ (reference sequence). V lost 3 bases and J 0 bases, leaving 12 bases between the germline ends. This CDR3 is CASSFLPGSSYNEQFF. As DNA, the CDR3 is TGTGCCAGCAGCTTTCTCCCGGGGAGCTCCTACAATGAGCAGTTCTTC.

The rearrangement links TRBV6-5 to TRBJ1-5; D not certain. The V gene's germline CDR1 is MNHEY and CDR2 SVGAGI. The length of the CDR3 is 14 residues. Between the trimmed V and J ends, which lost 3 bases and 4 bases, there was a span of 10 bases. The DNA of the CDR3 is TGTGCCAGCAGTTATGACGGAGAAAATCAGCCCCAGCATTTT. Translating gives CASSYDGENQPQHF.

The CDR3 coding sequence is TGTGCCAGCAGCAAAAACCGGGACAGGCACGAGCAGTACTTC. This codes for CASSKNRDRHEQYF. The rearrangement uses TRBV7-9 and TRBJ2-7; 8 positions agree with TRBD1. The CDR3 is 14 amino acids. V shed 5 bases and J 5 bases; nucleotides not matched to a gene: 8. Germline CDR1 is SEHNR and CDR2 is FQNEAQ (reference sequence).

The chain recombines TRBV11-2 with TRBJ1-6; D might be TRBD1 (6 bases). V lost 5 bases and J 7 bases, leaving 15 bases between the germline ends. The germline gives CDR1 SGHAT, CDR2 FQNNGV. This CDR3 has 15 amino acids. The CDR3 region has the DNA TGTGCCAGCAGCCCGGACCCAGGGGCCAATTCACCCCTCCACTTT. Protein sequence: CASSPDPGANSPLHF.

This chain uses TRBV19 with TRBJ2-1; 11 nucleotides line up with TRBD1. CDR3 length: 16 amino acids. V dropped 4 bases and J dropped 9; count of bases not matched to a gene: 11. The germline gives CDR1 LNHDA, CDR2 SQIVND (reference sequence). This CDR3 reads CASSNADRGRSAEQFF. The DNA of the CDR3 is TGTGCCAGTAGTAACGCGGACAGGGGGCGGTCAGCTGAGCAGTTCTTC.

This clone was detected once. This chain uses TRBV6-2 or TRBV6-3 with TRBJ2-2, with TRBD2 matching over 11 bases. Germline trimming cut 5 bases from V and 8 bases from J; bases unmatched to any gene: 10. The germline CDR1 and CDR2 sequences are MNHEY and SVGEGT. The CDR3 runs 16 residues. The CDR3 sequence: CASSGLAGPRGGELFF. CDR3 nucleotide sequence: TGTGCCAGCAGTGGACTAGCGGGTCCCCGAGGGGGGGAGCTGTTTTTT.

The V call is TRBV5-1, the J call TRBJ1-1; weak D call: TRBD1 (5 bases). V lost 3 bases and J lost 2, with 8 bases in between. The germline CDR1 and CDR2 sequences are SGHRS and YFSETQ. The CDR3 has 13 amino acids. CDR3 DNA sequence: TGCGCCAGCAGCTGGGGGGGAAACACTGAAGCTTTCTTT. As protein: CASSWGGNTEAFF.

This chain links TRBV7-2 with TRBJ2-1; TRBD1 agrees at 10 bases. Germline CDR1 and CDR2: SGHTA and FQGNSA. This CDR3 comprises 15 residues. Germline trimming cut 2 bases from V and 6 bases from J; bases unmatched to any gene: 4. CDR3 bases: TGTGCCAGCAGCTTATTGGGACAGGGGACCAATGAGCAGTTCTTC. Amino acids: CASSLLGQGTNEQFF.

The chain links TRBV9 to TRBJ1-5; D is undetermined. This CDR3 is 15 amino acids long. The V end lost 0 bases, the J end lost 6 bases, and 13 bases lay between the germline ends. The germline gives CDR1 SGDLS, CDR2 YYNGEE. CDR3 nucleotide sequence: TGTGCCAGCAGCGTAGCTGGGGAGGCTGGTCAGCCCCAGCATTTT. Amino acids: CASSVAGEAGQPQHF.

The V call is TRBV27, the J call TRBJ2-7; TRBD2 matches 12 bases. The CDR3 is 16 amino acids. The V and J ends lost 3 bases and 2 bases, in that order; junction bases with no gene match: 5. The germline CDR1 and CDR2 sequences are MNHEY and SMNVEV (reference sequence). Written as DNA, the CDR3 is TGTGCCAGCAGTTTGATTCTAGCGGGAGGGCCCTACGAGCAGTACTTC. Its translation: CASSLILAGGPYEQYF.